Listed below are T cell receptor beta chains from one sample, sequenced in a study of blood T cell repertoires in COVID-19. TCRdb keeps only in-frame clones here, not all; method: immunoSEQ multiplex PCR. The sample carries under 300,000 clones, 86% recorded once. Sequencing input: peripheral blood. The receptors shown here come from a man between 60 and 75 years old with acute or convalescent COVID-19. Both conserved end residues are part of each CDR3.

V,CDR3
TRBV10-3,CAISESGTGAYGYTF
TRBV7-9,CASNRIKERGELFF
TRBV4-3,CASSQIQGVPTTEAFF
TRBV6-5,CASSYSRTGVNEKLFF
TRBV9,CASSVRVYGYTF
TRBV7-9,CASILTSGAYNEQFF
TRBV24-1,CATSDPTSGRADEQFF
TRBV28,CASSITGGIGYGYTF
TRBV7-6,CASSLDDRTGGYGYTF
TRBV19,CATATGINTIYF
TRBV6-9,CASRGQNHNEQFF
TRBV19,CASSPYRGDRPQHF
TRBV2,CASREDRGHQPQHF
TRBV29-1,CSVSGRTNEKLFF
TRBV5-4,CASSLDFGQISTDTQYF
TRBV6-5,CASSWTGFEQYF
TRBV19,CASSSQGTTEAFF
TRBV6-6,CASSYSNYQGGQGVF
TRBV29-1,CSVERRGGTEAFF
TRBV7-9,CASSLRLAEKETQYF
TRBV28,CASTGASWDGYTF
TRBV13,CASSSGLAGGYEQYF
TRBV7-8,CASSLFRGQAGGEQFF
TRBV9,CASSPRAFAGGPLEQYF
TRBV3-1/TRBV3-2,CASSQSSGRTGETQYF
TRBV5-1,CASSQGQSPNQPQHF
TRBV18,CASSHSLGQGSYEQYF
TRBV28,CASSLPGTGGLGAYF
TRBV19,CASSIGRNTEAFF
TRBV9,CASSSSPGRITYEQYF
TRBV20-1,CSLRRYNEQFF
TRBV19,CASQLHGTVETDTQYF
TRBV19,CAIGQGNYEQYF
TRBV6-2/TRBV6-3,CASSRTSGVGTGELFF
TRBV9,CASSVVGTGAGEQFF
TRBV9,CASSGGAAPLHF
TRBV6-6,CASSYVYGEDNQPQHF
TRBV27,CASSKTLSNYGYTF
TRBV7-2,CASSLSLAGGGNEQFF
TRBV5-1,CASSLAERGTEAFF
TRBV19,CASSRGQGATGELFF
TRBV3-1/TRBV3-2,CASSQDQGYEQYF
TRBV19,CASSDRAVDYGYTF
TRBV6-5,CASSYSGGQGYNEQFF
TRBV28,CASSALTGGNQPQHF
TRBV7-2,CASSPQPGGRGGYTF
TRBV14,CASSQDSASTDTQYF
TRBV6-5,CASSRSGTGSQVLFF
TRBV7-2,CASSLVRDSTNQPQHF
TRBV7-3,CASSSSPKLLDNEQFF
TRBV11-3,CASSLAGRRGTDTQYF
TRBV29-1,CSVEARGRVGGYTF
TRBV19,CASSIDGLMMQFF
TRBV11-2,CASSLAGVNEKLFF
TRBV4-1,CASSQVGGQVIGTQYF